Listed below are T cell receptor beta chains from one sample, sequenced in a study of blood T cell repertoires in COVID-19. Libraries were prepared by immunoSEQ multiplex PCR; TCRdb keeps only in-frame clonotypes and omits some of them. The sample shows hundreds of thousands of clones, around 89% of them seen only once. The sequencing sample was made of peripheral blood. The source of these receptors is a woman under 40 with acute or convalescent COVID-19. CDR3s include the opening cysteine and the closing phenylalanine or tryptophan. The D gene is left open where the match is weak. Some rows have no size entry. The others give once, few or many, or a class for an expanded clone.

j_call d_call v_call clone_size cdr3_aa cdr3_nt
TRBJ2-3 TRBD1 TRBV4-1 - CASSRRQGSSTDTQYF TGCGCCAGCAGCCGACGACAGGGATCTAGCACAGATACGCAGTATTTT
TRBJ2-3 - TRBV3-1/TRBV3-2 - CASSQARTGNTDTQYF TGTGCCAGCAGCCAAGCACGGACGGGAAACACAGATACGCAGTATTTT
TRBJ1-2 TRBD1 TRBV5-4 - CASSSTGVGGYTF TGTGCCAGCAGCTCGACAGGGGTGGGGGGCTACACCTTC
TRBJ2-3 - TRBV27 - CASSSWIRGTDTQYF TGTGCCAGCAGTTCCTGGATCCGGGGCACAGATACGCAGTATTTT
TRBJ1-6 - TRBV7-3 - CASSPGERNNSPLHF TGTGCCAGCAGCCCCGGTGAAAGAAATAATTCACCCCTCCACTTT
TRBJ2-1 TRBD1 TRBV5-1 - CASSPGNQGDEQFF TGCGCCAGCAGCCCGGGAAATCAGGGGGATGAGCAGTTCTTC
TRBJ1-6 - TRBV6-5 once CASSSGWANSPLHF TGTGCCAGCAGTTCAGGGTGGGCTAATTCACCCCTCCACTTT
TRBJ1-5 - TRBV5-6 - CASSPGPNWPQHF TGTGCCAGCAGCCCAGGTCCGAATTGGCCCCAGCATTTT
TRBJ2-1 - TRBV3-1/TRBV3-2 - CASSHPSVNEQFF TGTGCCAGCAGCCACCCCAGTGTCAATGAGCAGTTCTTC
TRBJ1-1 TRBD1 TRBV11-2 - CASSLVPGTGSSTEAFF TGTGCCAGCAGCTTAGTACCCGGGACAGGGTCGAGCACTGAAGCTTTCTTT
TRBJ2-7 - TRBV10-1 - CASSGGYEQYF TGCGCCAGCAGTGGAGGGTACGAGCAGTACTTC
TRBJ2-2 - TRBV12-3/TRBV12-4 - CASTFGTGELFF TGTGCCAGCACCTTCGGGACCGGGGAGCTGTTTTTT
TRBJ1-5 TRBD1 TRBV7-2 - CASSWGLGQGQGVQPQHF TGTGCCAGCAGCTGGGGGTTAGGTCAGGGACAGGGGGTTCAGCCCCAGCATTTT